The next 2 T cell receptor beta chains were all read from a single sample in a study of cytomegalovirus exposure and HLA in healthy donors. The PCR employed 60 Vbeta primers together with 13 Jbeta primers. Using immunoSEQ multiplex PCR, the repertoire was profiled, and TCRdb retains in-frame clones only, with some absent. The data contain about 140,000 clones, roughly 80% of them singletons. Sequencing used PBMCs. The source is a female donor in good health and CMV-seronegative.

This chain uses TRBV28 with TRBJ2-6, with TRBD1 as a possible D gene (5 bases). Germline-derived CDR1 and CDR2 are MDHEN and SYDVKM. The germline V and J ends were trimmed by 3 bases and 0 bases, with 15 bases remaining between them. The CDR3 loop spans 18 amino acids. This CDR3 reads CASSFPRQIHSGANVLTF. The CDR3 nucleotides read TGTGCCAGCAGTTTTCCGAGACAGATTCACTCTGGGGCCAACGTCCTGACTTTC.

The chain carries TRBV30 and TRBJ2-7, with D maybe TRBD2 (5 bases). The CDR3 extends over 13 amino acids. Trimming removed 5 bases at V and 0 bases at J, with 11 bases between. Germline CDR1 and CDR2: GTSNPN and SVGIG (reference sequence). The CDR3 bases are TGTGCCTGGGGCCGGGGAAGCTCCTACGAGCAGTACTTC. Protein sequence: CAWGRGSSYEQYF.